This T cell receptor beta chain emerged from a study of tumor-infiltrating lymphocytes in primary liver carcinoma. This CDR3 is built from 14 residues. This clonotype was found once. At one boundary the junction diverges from the germline segment, which might be a read error. Synthesis of TCR beta cDNA was carried out from 450 to 650 ng total RNA with a constant-region primer. Construction of TCR beta libraries relied on three successive nested multiplex PCR rounds employing slightly modified ARM-PCR. The two initial PCR rounds, roughly 9 cycles each, used TRBV1-TRBV30 forward and C-beta reverse primers. Via MiXCR, TCRdb re-called the multiplex PCR reads, giving one row per CDR3 protein. The data contain about 44,000 distinct CDR3 sequences, 60% to 80% of them singletons. Bulk tissue was left unsorted, and RNA and DNA were co-extracted from about 20-30 mg of it.

The sequencing input was tumor-adjacent normal liver tissue. This receptor was identified in a young woman with primary liver carcinoma and hepatitis B virus infection. The rearrangement uses TRBV12-3 or TRBV12-4 and TRBJ2-1, with 8 nucleotides matching TRBD1. CDR3 loop: CVSTLADRDNEQFF. CDR3 nucleotide sequence: TGCGTCAGCACTTTAGCGGACAGGGACAATGAGCAGTTCTTC.